This T cell receptor beta chain was recovered during a study of shared clonotypes between healthy human individuals. Method: immunoSEQ multiplex PCR; TCRdb's copy keeps in-frame clones and lacks some. The sample includes under 1,900,000 clones, approximately 98.5% of them seen just once. Division of CD4+ cells produced a CD45RA+ naive subset and a CD45RA-negative memory subset. The V end lost 7 bases, the J end lost 7 bases, and 19 bases lay between the germline ends. The CDR3 has 13 amino acids. Germline-derived CDR1 and CDR2 are SQVTM and ANQGSEA. Sequenced material: naive CD4+ T cells sorted from blood. Noted subset: CD45RA+ positively selected. The sequence came from a young man in good health. The chain couples TRBV29-1 to TRBJ2-5; D may correspond to TRBD1 or TRBD2 (5 bases each). The CDR3 here is CSARDATLGTQYF. DNA of the CDR3: TGCAGCGCCCGGGACGCTACCCTAGGGACCCAGTACTTC. Combining the CDR3 with reference TRBV29-1 and TRBJ2-5 gives the whole variable domain SAVISQKPSRDICQRGTSLTIQCQVDSQVTMMFWYRQQPGQSLTLIATANQGSEATYESGFVIDKFPISRPNLTFSTLTVSNMSPEDSSIYLCSARDATLGTQYFGPGTRLLVL.